Following are 21 T cell receptor beta chains from one sample sequenced in a study of graft-versus-host responses after intestinal transplantation (dated by TCRdb to the early 2020s). Their antigens remain unidentified. The sample's time point label is to be understood as: cells obtained before transplantation from donor or recipient. The library was generated by the immunoSEQ multiplex PCR assay. The table was pulled from immuneACCESS by TCRdb, which kept in-frame rearrangements only. Such tables lose some clones; where checked, under half of the loss comes from unresolved V genes, and the rest has no known cause. Present in this sample are more than 80,000 clones, 85% to 90% of which were seen just once. Together, the top ten hold under 0.4% of the sample. Here the sequenced sample was unstimulated CD4+ T cells sorted from spleen or lymph node cells, taken before intestinal transplant. The receptors were gathered from a human donor who received an intestinal transplant.

Notes on this clone: Other DNA sequences from this sample encode an identical CDR3 as well. The chain employs TRBV28 and TRBJ2-5, with D unclear. V dropped 5 bases and J dropped 3 bases, with 4 bases sitting between them. The CDR3 runs 11 residues. The germline V gene encodes CDR1 MDHEN and CDR2 SYDVKM. The CDR3 coding sequence is TGTGCCAGCAGTCGGGAAGAGACCCAGTACTTC. Amino acids: CASSREETQYF. Supplemented by reference TRBV28 and TRBJ2-5, the full variable domain reads DVKVTQSSRYLVKRTGEKVFLECVQDMDHENMFWYRQDPGLGLRLIYFSYDVKMKEKGDIPEGYSVSREKKERFSLILESASTNQTSMYLCASSREETQYFGPGTRLLVL.

This chain uses TRBV7-8 with TRBJ2-5; possible D gene TRBD2, 6 bases. The CDR3 covers 15 residues. Deletions cut 0 bases from V and 5 bases from J, with 13 bases between. From germline, CDR1 is SGHVS and CDR2 FQNEAQ. CDR3 in DNA: TGTGCCAGCAGCTTAGCGGGAGGCCCACGGGAGACCCAGTACTTC. Its translation: CASSLAGGPRETQYF.

The rearrangement joins TRBV28 to TRBJ2-2, with D possibly matching TRBD1 (5 bases). The CDR3 runs 15 residues. CDR1 is MDHEN, CDR2 SYDVKM, per germline. Trimming shortened V by 4 bases and J by 4 bases, and 13 bases separated the two germline ends. CDR3 DNA sequence: TGTGCCAGCAGTTCTTTACAGGTGGTCACCGGGGAGCTGTTTTTT. It translates to CASSSLQVVTGELFF.

The rearrangement uses TRBV15 and TRBJ1-2, with D possibly matching TRBD1 (6 bases). Germline CDR1 LNHNV, CDR2 YYDKDF (reference sequence). This CDR3 is 14 amino acids long. V lost 3 bases to trimming and J lost 6 bases, with 14 bases between them. The CDR3 DNA reads TGTGCCACCAGCAGGGGGGCGGCGGAGGATGGCTACACCTTC. Its protein product is CATSRGAAEDGYTF.

The rearrangement links TRBV6-1 to TRBJ1-1; TRBD1 matches at 7 bases. The V gene's germline CDR1 is MNHNS and CDR2 SASEGT. This CDR3 contains 13 residues. Unmatched junction bases numbered 5, after V lost 5 bases and J lost 5 bases. CDR3 region: CASSPRGDTEAFF. The DNA for the CDR3 is TGTGCCAGCAGTCCCAGGGGGGATACTGAAGCTTTCTTT.

The chain links TRBV4-1 to TRBJ1-1, with a weak D call TRBD1 (5 bases). Germline CDR1 is MGHRA and CDR2 is YSYEKL. The CDR3 is 17 residues long. With 0 bases removed from V and 4 bases from J, the gap between germline ends came to 18 bases. The CDR3 loop is CASSQDRGGVDVTEAFF. DNA for the CDR3: TGCGCCAGCAGCCAAGATCGGGGGGGGGTAGATGTCACTGAAGCTTTCTTT.

The V call is TRBV28, the J call TRBJ1-4; D gene uncertain. CDR1 MDHEN and CDR2 SYDVKM come from the germline V gene. The V end was cut by 7 bases, the J end by 8 bases, with 8 bases between. This CDR3 is built from 11 residues. DNA for the CDR3: TGTGCCAGCACATCGAGGGAAAAACTGTTTTTT. As protein: CASTSREKLFF.

The gene calls are TRBV14 and TRBJ2-1; D gene uncertain. In germline, CDR1 is SGHDN, CDR2 FVKESK. This CDR3 has 11 amino acids. V dropped 1 base and J dropped 10 bases, with 5 bases sitting between them. CDR3 loop: CASSQGQEQFF. In nucleotides, the CDR3 is TGTGCCAGCAGCCAAGGGCAGGAGCAGTTCTTC.

This chain uses TRBV28 with TRBJ2-7, with 9 bases aligning to TRBD1. This CDR3 region has 15 residues. V was pared by 6 bases and J by 2 bases, with 8 bases of the junction left unmatched. Germline loops: CDR1 MDHEN, CDR2 SYDVKM. CDR3: CASRGLGTGTYEQYF. CDR3 coding DNA: TGTGCCAGCAGGGGGCTCGGGACAGGGACCTACGAGCAGTACTTC. The variable domain in full, completed from reference TRBV28 and TRBJ2-7, reads DVKVTQSSRYLVKRTGEKVFLECVQDMDHENMFWYRQDPGLGLRLIYFSYDVKMKEKGDIPEGYSVSREKKERFSLILESASTNQTSMYLCASRGLGTGTYEQYFGPGTRLTVT.

V is TRBV2 and J is TRBJ2-2, with 7 bases that match TRBD2. V was clipped by 6 bases and J by 4 bases; unmatched bases: 8. The CDR3 runs 15 residues. Germline V gene sequence: CDR1 SNHLY, CDR2 FYNNEI. The CDR3 sequence: CASRGGSHPTGELFF. The CDR3 DNA is TGTGCCAGCAGGGGGGGGTCCCACCCCACCGGGGAGCTGTTTTTT.

J is TRBJ2-7 and V is TRBV14; 8 bases agree with TRBD1. The CDR3 spans 16 residues. With V trimmed by 6 bases and J by 7 bases, 17 bases remained unmatched. Per the germline V gene, CDR1 is SGHDN and CDR2 is FVKESK. CDR3 DNA: TGTGCCAGCAGTCAACGGGGGACAGGTCAAAGTAGGGAGCAGTACTTC. It yields the protein CASSQRGTGQSREQYF.

The chain recombines TRBV19 with TRBJ2-7; a weak D match, TRBD1 (5 bases). Germline V gene lookup returns CDR1 LNHDA and CDR2 SQIVND (reference sequence). V was cut by 1 base and J by 3 bases, with 13 bases left in between. The CDR3 runs 15 residues. For the CDR3, the DNA is TGTGCCAGTAGTATAGTTGGGGAAAGGGGCTACGAGCAGTACTTC. Its translation is CASSIVGERGYEQYF.

The chain has TRBV19 and TRBJ1-2, with TRBD1 matching over 7 bases. V shed 7 bases and J 7 bases; nucleotides not matched to a gene: 9. CDR3 length: 13 residues. The V gene's germline CDR1 is LNHDA and CDR2 SQIVND (reference sequence). CDR3 in DNA: TGTGCCAGTAACCCCGATCACAGGGGTGGCTACACCTTC. This sequence encodes CASNPDHRGGYTF. The entire variable domain, with the rest obtained from reference TRBV19 and TRBJ1-2, is as follows: DGGITQSPKYLFRKEGQNVTLSCEQNLNHDAMYWYRQDPGQGLRLIYYSQIVNDFQKGDIAEGYSVSREKKESFPLTVTSAQKNPTAFYLCASNPDHRGGYTFGSGTRLTVV.

The CDR3 loop reads CASSFRPGSGSGELFF. The CDR3 DNA reads TGTGCCAGCAGTTTTAGGCCTGGTAGCGGGAGCGGGGAGCTGTTTTTT. The J gene is TRBJ2-2, the V gene TRBV28; TRBD2 agrees at 9 bases. The CDR3 contains 16 residues. The V segment lost 3 bases and the J segment 7 bases; nucleotides outside the gene matches: 9. Looked up from germline, CDR1 is MDHEN and CDR2 is SYDVKM.

This clone was detected only once. CDR3 sequence: CAIHTGANNSPLHF. CDR3 DNA sequence: TGTGCCATCCATACAGGGGCAAATAATTCACCCCTCCACTTT. V and J are TRBV10-3 and TRBJ1-6, with 7 bases identical to TRBD1. The V and J ends lost 8 bases and 5 bases, in that order; junction bases with no gene match: 6. Germline assignment: CDR1 ENHRY and CDR2 SYGVKD. The CDR3 has 14 amino acids.

The rearrangement joins TRBV7-2 to TRBJ2-5; 7 bases agree with TRBD2. CDR1 and CDR2 from the germline V gene are SGHTA and FQGNSA. The trim removed 3 bases at V and 3 bases at J, leaving 4 bases unmatched. The CDR3 is made up of 14 amino acids. This chain's CDR3 is CASSFGGSKETQYF. The CDR3 region has the DNA TGTGCCAGCAGCTTTGGCGGGAGCAAAGAGACCCAGTACTTC.

This clone was recorded a few times. The rearrangement joins TRBV23-1 to TRBJ1-3, with TRBD1 identical over 7 bases. TRBV23-1 is placed among ORFs of uncertain function. V lost 8 bases and J lost 0; bases outside the gene matches: 16. CDR3 length equals 18 residues. CDR3 amino acids: CASGQEGTVIFSGNTIYF. The CDR3 region has the DNA TGCGCCAGCGGGCAAGAAGGGACAGTAATCTTCTCTGGAAACACCATATATTTT.

The chain uses TRBV15 and TRBJ2-3; 7 bases are shared with TRBD2. Germline CDR1 LNHNV, CDR2 YYDKDF (reference sequence). This CDR3 contains 17 residues. V gave up 4 bases and J gave up 1 base; unmatched junction bases: 11. DNA of the CDR3: TGTGCCACCAGCACCGCCCCGGGGGGTGGGCGCACAGATACGCAGTATTTT. It is translated as CATSTAPGGGRTDTQYF. Based on the CDR3 plus reference TRBV15 and TRBJ2-3, the full variable domain is DAMVIQNPRYQVTQFGKPVTLSCSQTLNHNVMYWYQQKSSQAPKLLFHYYDKDFNNEADTPDNFQSRRPNTSFCFLDIRSPGLGDTAMYLCATSTAPGGGRTDTQYFGPGTRLTVL.

The rearrangement joins TRBV18 to TRBJ2-5; possibly TRBD1 for D (5 bases). From germline, CDR1 is KGHSH and CDR2 LQKENI. The CDR3 covers 14 residues. Deletions cut 1 base from V and 4 bases from J, with 10 bases between. The CDR3: CASSPRQGPETQYF. In DNA, the CDR3 is TGTGCCAGCTCACCACGTCAGGGTCCAGAGACCCAGTACTTC.

This clone was counted between two and nine times. V usage is TRBV30 and J usage is TRBJ2-1, with 9 bases fitting TRBD1. CDR1 is GTSNPN and CDR2 is SVGIG in the germline V gene (reference sequence). The CDR3 sequence is 17 residues long. V was pared by 5 bases and J by 3 bases, with 14 bases of the junction left unmatched. The DNA of the CDR3 is TGTGCCTGGGGCCCTCCGGGACAGGGTATTGTCTACAATGAGCAGTTCTTC. Translating gives CAWGPPGQGIVYNEQFF.

The chain has TRBV5-1 and TRBJ1-6; TRBD1 matches at 8 bases. The CDR3 is 14 residues long. Germline-derived CDR1 and CDR2 are SGHRS and YFSETQ. V was pared by 2 bases and J by 7 bases, with 2 bases of the junction left unmatched. Here the CDR3 DNA reads TGCGCCAGCAGCTTCGACAGGGGAAATTCACCCCTCCACTTT. It encodes CASSFDRGNSPLHF.